These T cell receptor beta chains were read from a single sample in a study of blood T cell repertoires in COVID-19. Assay: immunoSEQ multiplex PCR; the TCRdb copy retains only in-frame clones and omits some. This sample has about 160,000 clones, with approximately 84% found just once. The sequencing sample was made of peripheral blood. Receptors originate from a man between 35 and 55 years old with acute or convalescent COVID-19. CDR3s include the opening cysteine and the closing phenylalanine or tryptophan. A D gene is named only where the DNA matches it firmly. The size of a clone is reported for some rows only, either as once, few or many, or as a class for expanded clones.

d_call j_call v_call clone_size cdr3_nt cdr3_aa
NA TRBJ1-1 TRBV7-3 few TGTGCCAGCAGCTTAACGCGGAACACTGAAGCTTTCTTT CASSLTRNTEAFF
NA TRBJ1-2 TRBV11-2 once TGTGCCAGCAGCTTAGGAGGAACACTAGCTAACTATGGCTACACCTTC CASSLGGTLANYGYTF
NA TRBJ1-2 TRBV9 NA TGTGCCAGCAGCGTAGAGCCCAGGCCCGATTCTCGCTACACCTTC CASSVEPRPDSRYTF
NA TRBJ2-1 TRBV29-1 NA TGCAGCTCTAGATTGGCGGAAGGGCAGTTCTTC CSSRLAEGQFF
TRBD1 TRBJ2-1 TRBV7-9 NA TGTGCCAGCAGCGGGACAGGGGAAAATGAGCAGTTCTTC CASSGTGENEQFF
NA TRBJ2-5 TRBV7-3 few TGTGCCAGCAGCTTAATTGGTGGCAGGGCCGGCGAGACCCAGTACTTC CASSLIGGRAGETQYF
NA TRBJ2-1 TRBV7-2 NA TGTGCCAGCAGCTTAGGGGGCGGGGGCCGATACAATGAGCAGTTCTTC CASSLGGGGRYNEQFF
NA TRBJ2-5 TRBV18 NA TGTGCCAGCTCACCGCTGGAGGGGGAGACCCAGTACTTC CASSPLEGETQYF
NA TRBJ1-2 TRBV12-3/TRBV12-4 NA TGTGCCAGCAGTTTATACATAAACTATGGCTACACCTTC CASSLYINYGYTF
NA TRBJ2-3 TRBV11-2 NA TGTGCCAGCAGCACCGACGGGCGGGGCGCAGATACGCAGTATTTT CASSTDGRGADTQYF